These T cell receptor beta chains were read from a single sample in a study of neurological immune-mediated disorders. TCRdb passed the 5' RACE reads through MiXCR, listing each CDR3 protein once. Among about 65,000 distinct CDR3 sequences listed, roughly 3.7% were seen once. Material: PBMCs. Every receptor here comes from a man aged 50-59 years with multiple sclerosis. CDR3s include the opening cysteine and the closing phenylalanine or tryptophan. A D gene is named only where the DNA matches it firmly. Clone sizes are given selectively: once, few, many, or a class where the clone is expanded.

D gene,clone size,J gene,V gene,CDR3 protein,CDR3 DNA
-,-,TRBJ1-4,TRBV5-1,CASSFDGQGIGNEKLFF,TGCGCCAGCAGCTTTGACGGCCAGGGGATCGGTAATGAAAAACTGTTTTTT
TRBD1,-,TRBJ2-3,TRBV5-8,CASSLHQGALGTQYF,TGTGCCAGCAGCTTGCATCAGGGGGCGCTTGGTACGCAGTATTTT
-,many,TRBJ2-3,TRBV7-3,CASSLIAEDGTQYF,TGTGCCAGCAGCTTAATTGCCGAGGATGGTACCCAGTATTTT
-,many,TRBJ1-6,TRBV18,CASSPDRTQGSPLHF,TGTGCCAGCTCACCTGACAGGACACAAGGTTCACCCCTCCACTTT
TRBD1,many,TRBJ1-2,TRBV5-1,CASSGQDYNPIYGYTF,TGCGCCAGCAGCGGACAGGACTACAACCCTATCTATGGCTACACCTTC
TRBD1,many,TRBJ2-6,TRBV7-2,CASSFSTPDRGLAGANVLTF,TGTGCCAGCAGCTTTTCGACACCTGACAGGGGATTAGCTGGGGCCAACGTCCTGACTTTC
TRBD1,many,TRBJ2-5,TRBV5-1,CASSLGTGTGQETQYF,TGCGCCAGCAGCTTGGGAACCGGGACAGGACAAGAGACCCAGTACTTC
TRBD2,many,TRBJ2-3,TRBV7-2,CASSLNAGGRTDTQYF,TGTGCCAGCAGCTTAAACGCGGGGGGCCGCACAGATACGCAGTATTTT
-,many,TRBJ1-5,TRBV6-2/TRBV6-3,CASSYGRAQPQHF,TGTGCCAGCAGTTACGGCAGGGCTCAGCCCCAGCATTTT
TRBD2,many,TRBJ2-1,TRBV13,CASSLMGGIGEQFF,TGTGCCAGCAGCTTAATGGGAGGGATCGGGGAGCAGTTCTTC
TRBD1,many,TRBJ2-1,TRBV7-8,CASSTTGGYEQFF,TGTGCCAGCAGCACGACAGGGGGGTATGAGCAGTTCTTC
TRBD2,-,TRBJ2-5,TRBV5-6,CASSFPPPRAGGETQYF,TGTGCCAGCAGCTTCCCACCCCCCAGGGCGGGGGGGGAGACCCAGTACTTC
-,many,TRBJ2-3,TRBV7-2,CASSFARGGKEYF,TGTGCCAGCAGCTTTGCTAGGGGGGGGAAGGAGTATTTT
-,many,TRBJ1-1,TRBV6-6,CASFRNGLNTEAFF,TGTGCCAGCTTCCGCAATGGGTTGAACACTGAAGCTTTCTTT
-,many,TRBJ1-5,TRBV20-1,CSAGETVSNQPQHF,TGCAGTGCTGGTGAGACAGTTAGCAATCAGCCCCAGCATTTT